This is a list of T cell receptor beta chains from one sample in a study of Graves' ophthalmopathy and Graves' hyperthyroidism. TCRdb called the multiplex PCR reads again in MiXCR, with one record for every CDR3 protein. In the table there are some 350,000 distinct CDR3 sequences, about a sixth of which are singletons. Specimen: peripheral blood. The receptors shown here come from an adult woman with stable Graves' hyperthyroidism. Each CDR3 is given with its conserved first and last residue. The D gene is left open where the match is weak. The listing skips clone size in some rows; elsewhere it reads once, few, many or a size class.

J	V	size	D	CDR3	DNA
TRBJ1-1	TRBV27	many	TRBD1	CASSLKLPRTGASEAFF	TGTGCCAGCAGTTTAAAATTGCCCCGGACAGGGGCTAGTGAAGCTTTCTTT
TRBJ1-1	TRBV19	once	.	CASSSYGGGWMNTEAFF	TGTGCCAGTAGTTCCTATGGGGGGGGATGGATGAACACTGAAGCTTTCTTT
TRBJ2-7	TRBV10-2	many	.	CASTPEAMEYEQYF	TGCGCCAGCACTCCGGAGGCGATGGAATACGAGCAGTACTTC
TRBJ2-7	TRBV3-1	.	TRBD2	CASSQMSGLAYEQYF	TGTGCCAGCAGCCAGATGTCGGGACTAGCCTACGAGCAGTACTTC
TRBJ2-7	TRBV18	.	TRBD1	CASSFRTGYYEQYF	TGTGCCAGCTCATTCAGGACAGGCTACTACGAGCAGTACTTC
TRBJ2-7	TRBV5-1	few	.	CASSFGQPPDYEQYF	TGCGCCAGCAGCTTTGGGCAGCCCCCAGACTACGAGCAGTACTTC
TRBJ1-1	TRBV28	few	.	CASSLNAEAFF	TGTGCCAGCAGCTTAAACGCTGAAGCTTTCTTT
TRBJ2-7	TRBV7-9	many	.	CASSLAGRDRDEQYF	TGTGCCAGCAGCTTAGCGGGACGGGATAGGGACGAGCAGTACTTC
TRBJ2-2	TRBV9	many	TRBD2	CASSTSGSNTGELFF	TGTGCCAGCAGCACTAGCGGGTCGAACACCGGGGAGCTGTTTTTT
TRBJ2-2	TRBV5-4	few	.	CASSFRGYANTGELFF	TGTGCCAGCAGCTTCCGCGGGTACGCGAACACCGGGGAGCTGTTTTTT
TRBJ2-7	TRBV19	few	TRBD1	CASSGQGALYEQYF	TGTGCCAGTAGCGGACAGGGGGCTTTGTACGAGCAGTACTTC
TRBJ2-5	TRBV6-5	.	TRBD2	CASSLVRSSGRAETQYF	TGTGCCAGCAGCTTAGTAAGGTCTAGCGGGAGGGCAGAGACCCAGTACTTC
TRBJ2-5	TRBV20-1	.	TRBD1	CSARPRGKVGETQYF	TGCAGTGCCCGACCCAGGGGGAAGGTTGGAGAGACCCAGTACTTC
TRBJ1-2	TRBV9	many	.	CASSVGIYGYTF	TGTGCCAGCAGCGTAGGGATCTATGGCTACACCTTC
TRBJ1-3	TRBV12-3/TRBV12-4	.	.	CGTGSRAGFGNTIYF	TGTGGGACGGGCAGCCGTGCTGGGTTTGGAAACACCATATATTTT
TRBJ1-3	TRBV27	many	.	CASSQQGRGNTIYF	TGTGCCAGCAGCCAACAAGGGAGAGGAAACACCATATATTTT
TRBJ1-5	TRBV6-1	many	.	CASSDQGWDQPQHF	TGTGCCAGCAGTGACCAGGGTTGGGATCAGCCCCAGCATTTT
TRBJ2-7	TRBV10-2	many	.	CASSSPRTAYEQYF	TGCGCCAGCAGCTCGCCGCGGACAGCCTACGAGCAGTACTTC
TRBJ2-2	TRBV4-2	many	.	CASSPRATGELFF	TGTGCCAGCAGCCCGAGGGCCACCGGGGAGCTGTTTTTT
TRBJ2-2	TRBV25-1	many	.	CASSDKGDTGELFF	TGTGCCAGCAGCGACAAGGGGGACACCGGGGAGCTGTTTTTT
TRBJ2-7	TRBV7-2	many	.	CASSFSVRGEQYF	TGTGCCAGCAGCTTTAGCGTGAGGGGCGAGCAGTACTTC
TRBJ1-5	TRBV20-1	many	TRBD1	CGAGTGIQPQHF	TGCGGAGCCGGGACAGGGATTCAGCCCCAGCATTTT
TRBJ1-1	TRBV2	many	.	CASSGEDTEAFF	TGTGCCAGCAGTGGCGAGGACACTGAAGCTTTCTTT
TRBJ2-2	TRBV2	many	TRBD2	CASSDVAGVVTGELFF	TGTGCCAGCAGTGATGTAGCGGGAGTGGTCACCGGGGAGCTGTTTTTT
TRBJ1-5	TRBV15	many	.	CATSREGRASGRNQPQHF	TGTGCCACCAGCAGAGAGGGGAGGGCGAGCGGGCGCAATCAGCCCCAGCATTTT
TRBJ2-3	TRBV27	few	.	CASSLVQNSDTQYF	TGTGCCAGCAGTTTGGTTCAGAACTCAGATACGCAGTATTTT
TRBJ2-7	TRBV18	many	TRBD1	CASSDLQGNSYEQYF	TGTGCCAGCTCAGACCTACAGGGGAATTCCTACGAGCAGTACTTC
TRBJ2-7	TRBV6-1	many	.	CASSETLVGYEQYF	TGTGCCAGCAGTGAGACCCTTGTGGGTTACGAGCAGTACTTC
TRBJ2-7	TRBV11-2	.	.	CASSYMAGLISYEQYF	TGTGCCAGCAGCTATATGGCGGGACTCATATCCTACGAGCAGTACTTC
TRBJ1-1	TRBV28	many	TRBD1	CASRTGGVYTEAFF	TGTGCCAGCAGGACAGGGGGCGTTTACACTGAAGCTTTCTTT
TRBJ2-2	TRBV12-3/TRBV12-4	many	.	CASSLVAGQGVWNTGELFF	TGTGCCAGCAGTTTAGTTGCCGGGCAGGGTGTATGGAACACCGGGGAGCTGTTTTTT
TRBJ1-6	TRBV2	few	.	CASGRVGGGGKNSPLHF	TGTGCCAGCGGGCGTGTTGGTGGAGGAGGAAAAAATTCACCCCTCCACTTT
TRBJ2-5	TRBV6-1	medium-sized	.	CASSAAGGQETQYF	TGTGCCAGCAGTGCCGCAGGGGGGCAAGAGACCCAGTACTTC
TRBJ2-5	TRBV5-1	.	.	CASSLVGSISETQYF	TGCGCCAGCAGCTTGGTCGGGAGTATCTCAGAGACCCAGTACTTC
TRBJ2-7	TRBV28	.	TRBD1	CVHSGTDSYEQYF	TGTGTCCATTCCGGGACAGACTCCTACGAGCAGTACTTC
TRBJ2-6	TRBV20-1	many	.	CSAPVDGLGANVLTF	TGCAGTGCCCCGGTTGACGGGCTTGGGGCCAACGTCCTGACTTTC
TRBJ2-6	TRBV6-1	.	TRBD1	CASSDRISSGANVLTF	TGTGCCAGCTCGGACAGGATCAGCTCTGGGGCCAACGTCCTGACTTTC
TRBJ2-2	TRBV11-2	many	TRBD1	CASSLDGTGVGELFF	TGTGCCAGCAGCTTAGACGGGACAGGGGTCGGGGAGCTGTTTTTT
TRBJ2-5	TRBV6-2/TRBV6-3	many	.	CASVTGVQETQYF	TGTGCCAGCGTGACAGGTGTCCAAGAGACCCAGTACTTC
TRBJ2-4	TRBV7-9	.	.	CASSLHGGSKNIQYF	TGTGCCAGCAGCTTGCACGGGGGCTCCAAAAACATTCAGTACTTC
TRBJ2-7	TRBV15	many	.	CATSKAGIGYEQYF	TGTGCCACTAGCAAAGCAGGGATCGGCTACGAGCAGTACTTC